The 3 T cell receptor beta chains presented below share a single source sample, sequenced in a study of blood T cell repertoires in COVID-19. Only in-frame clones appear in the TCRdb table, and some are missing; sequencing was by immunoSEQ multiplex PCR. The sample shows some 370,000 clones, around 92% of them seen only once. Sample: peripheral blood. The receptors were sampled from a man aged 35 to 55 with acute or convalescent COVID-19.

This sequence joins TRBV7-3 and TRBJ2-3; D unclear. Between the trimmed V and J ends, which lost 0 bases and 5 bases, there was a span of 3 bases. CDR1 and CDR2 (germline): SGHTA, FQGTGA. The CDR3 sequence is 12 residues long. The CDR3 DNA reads TGTGCCAGCAGCTTAACCGGAGATACGCAGTATTTT. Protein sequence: CASSLTGDTQYF.

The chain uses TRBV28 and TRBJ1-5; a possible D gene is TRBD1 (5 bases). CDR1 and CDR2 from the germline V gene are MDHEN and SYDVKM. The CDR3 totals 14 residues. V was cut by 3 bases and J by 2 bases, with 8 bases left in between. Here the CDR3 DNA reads TGTGCCAGCAGTTTCAGGGTCGGCAATCAGCCCCAGCATTTT. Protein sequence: CASSFRVGNQPQHF.

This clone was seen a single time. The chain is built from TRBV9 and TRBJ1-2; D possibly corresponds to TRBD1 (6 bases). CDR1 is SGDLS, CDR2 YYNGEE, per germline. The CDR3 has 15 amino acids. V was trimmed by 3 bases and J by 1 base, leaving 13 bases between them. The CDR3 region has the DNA TGTGCCAGCAGCGCCCGGACAGCCATTAACTATGGCTACACCTTC. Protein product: CASSARTAINYGYTF.